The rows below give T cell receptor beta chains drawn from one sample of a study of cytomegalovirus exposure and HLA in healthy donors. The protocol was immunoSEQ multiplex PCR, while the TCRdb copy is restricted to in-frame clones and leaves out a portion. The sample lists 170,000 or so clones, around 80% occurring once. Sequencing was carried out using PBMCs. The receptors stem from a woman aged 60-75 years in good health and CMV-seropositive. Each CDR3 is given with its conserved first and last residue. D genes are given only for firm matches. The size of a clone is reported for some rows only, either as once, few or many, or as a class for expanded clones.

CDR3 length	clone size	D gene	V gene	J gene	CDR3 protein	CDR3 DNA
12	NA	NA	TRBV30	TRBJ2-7	CAWSGFSTEQYF	TGTGCCTGGAGTGGTTTTTCAACTGAGCAGTACTTC
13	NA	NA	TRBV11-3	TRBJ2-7	CASSSGLAYEQYF	TGTGCCAGCAGCTCGGGACTTGCCTACGAGCAGTACTTC
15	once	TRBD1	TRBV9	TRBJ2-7	CASSAGTGYSYEQYF	TGTGCCAGCAGCGCTGGGACAGGGTATAGCTACGAGCAGTACTTC
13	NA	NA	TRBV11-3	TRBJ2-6	CASSPGGANVLTF	TGTGCCAGCAGCCCCGGTGGGGCCAACGTCCTGACTTTC
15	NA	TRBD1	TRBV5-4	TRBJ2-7	CASRSAQGERGEQYF	TGTGCCAGCAGGTCGGCCCAGGGGGAAAGGGGCGAGCAGTACTTC
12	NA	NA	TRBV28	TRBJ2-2	CASSLLSGELFF	TGTGCCAGCAGCCTTCTTTCCGGGGAGCTGTTTTTT
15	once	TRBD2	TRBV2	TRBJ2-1	CASRPLGLVGHEQFF	TGTGCCAGCAGGCCGTTGGGACTAGTCGGGCATGAGCAGTTCTTC
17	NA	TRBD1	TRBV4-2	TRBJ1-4	CASSQEWPGQGVEKLFF	TGTGCCAGCAGCCAAGAATGGCCGGGACAGGGAGTTGAAAAACTGTTTTTT
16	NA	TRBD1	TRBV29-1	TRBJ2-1	CSHTHPGQGVGNEQFF	TGCAGCCATACTCATCCGGGACAGGGGGTGGGCAATGAGCAGTTCTTC
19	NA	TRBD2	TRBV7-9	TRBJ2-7	CASSPGTSGRSGSSYEQYF	TGTGCCAGCAGCCCCGGGACTAGCGGGAGAAGTGGGAGCTCCTACGAGCAGTACTTC
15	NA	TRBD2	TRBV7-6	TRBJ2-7	CASSFQAGERYEQYF	TGTGCCAGCAGCTTCCAAGCGGGGGAGAGGTACGAGCAGTACTTC
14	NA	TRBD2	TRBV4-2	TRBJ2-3	CASSSGLAYDTQYF	TGTGCCAGCAGCAGCGGACTAGCTTATGATACGCAGTATTTT
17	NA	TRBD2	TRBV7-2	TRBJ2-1	CASSSPAVAGGVNEQFF	TGTGCCAGCAGCTCCCCAGCAGTAGCGGGAGGAGTCAATGAGCAGTTCTTC
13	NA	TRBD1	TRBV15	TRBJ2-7	CATSRLPARGKHF	TGTGCCACCAGCAGGTTACCGGCCAGGGGGAAACACTTC
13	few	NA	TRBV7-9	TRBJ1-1	CASNRRENTEAFF	TGTGCCAGCAACCGTCGGGAGAACACTGAAGCTTTCTTT
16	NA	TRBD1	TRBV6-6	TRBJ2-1	CASSYSPGTVSNEQFF	TGTGCCAGCAGTTACTCGCCGGGGACAGTTAGCAATGAGCAGTTCTTC
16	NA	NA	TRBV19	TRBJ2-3	CASSTQGLAVTDTQYF	TGTGCCAGTAGTACGCAGGGATTGGCGGTCACAGATACGCAGTATTTT
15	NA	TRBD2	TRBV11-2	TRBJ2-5	CASSFAGLAGETQYF	TGTGCCAGCAGCTTCGCCGGACTAGCTGGAGAGACCCAGTACTTC
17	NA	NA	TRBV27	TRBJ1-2	CASSSWGPWGLWLIYTF	TGTGCCAGCAGTTCCTGGGGGCCATGGGGTCTATGGCTAATATACACCTTC
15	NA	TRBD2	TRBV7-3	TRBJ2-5	CASSPGLALGETQYF	TGTGCCAGCAGCCCGGGACTAGCGTTGGGAGAGACCCAGTACTTC
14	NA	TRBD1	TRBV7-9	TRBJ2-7	CASSQFQGVDEQYF	TGTGCCAGCAGCCAGTTTCAGGGGGTAGACGAGCAGTACTTC
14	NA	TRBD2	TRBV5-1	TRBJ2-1	CASSLQASGGGQFF	TGCGCCAGCAGCCTCCAGGCTAGCGGGGGAGGGCAGTTCTTC
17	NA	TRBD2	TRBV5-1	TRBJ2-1	CASTGTSGKSSYNEQFF	TGCGCCAGCACCGGGACTAGCGGGAAAAGCTCCTACAATGAGCAGTTCTTC
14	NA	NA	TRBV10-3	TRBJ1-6	CATRQSSYNSPLHF	TGTGCCACCCGACAGAGCTCCTATAATTCACCCCTCCACTTT
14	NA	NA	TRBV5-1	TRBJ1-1	CASSLAGRVTEAFF	TGCGCCAGCAGCTTGGCGGGCAGGGTCACTGAAGCTTTCTTT
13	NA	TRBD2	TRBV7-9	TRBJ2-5	CASSLGGEETQYF	TGTGCCAGCAGCCTGGGGGGGGAAGAGACCCAGTACTTC
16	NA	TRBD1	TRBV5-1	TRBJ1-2	CASSYTTGAITYGYTF	TGCGCCAGCAGCTACACCACAGGGGCGATAACCTATGGCTACACCTTC
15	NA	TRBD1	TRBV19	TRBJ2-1	CASSLGQAFYNEQFF	TGTGCCAGTAGTCTGGGACAGGCCTTCTACAATGAGCAGTTCTTC
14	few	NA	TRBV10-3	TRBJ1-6	CAVGAAATNSPLHF	TGTGCCGTAGGGGCGGCCGCCACTAATTCACCCCTCCACTTT
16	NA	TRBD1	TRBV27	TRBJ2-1	CASRLIQGLLRGEQFF	TGTGCCAGCAGACTCATACAGGGGTTGCTACGGGGTGAGCAGTTCTTC
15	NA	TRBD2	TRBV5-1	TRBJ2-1	CASSLQTSGVSEQFF	TGCGCCAGCAGCTTGCAGACTAGCGGGGTGTCTGAGCAGTTCTTC
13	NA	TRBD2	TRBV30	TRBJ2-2	CAWSARAGLATFF	TGTGCCTGGAGTGCCCGGGCGGGACTAGCGACCTTTTTT
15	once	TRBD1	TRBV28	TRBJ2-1	CASSSSTGGAWEQFF	TGTGCCAGCAGTTCATCGACAGGGGGCGCCTGGGAGCAGTTCTTC
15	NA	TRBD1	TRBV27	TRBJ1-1	CASSLVTGSNTEAFF	TGTGCCAGCAGTTTAGTGACAGGGAGTAACACTGAAGCTTTCTTT
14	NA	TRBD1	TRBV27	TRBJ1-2	CASRRQGGHYGYTF	TGTGCCAGCAGAAGACAGGGGGGTCACTATGGCTACACCTTC
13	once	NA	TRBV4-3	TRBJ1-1	CASSQSLATEAFF	TGCGCCAGCAGCCAGTCTTTAGCAACTGAAGCTTTCTTT
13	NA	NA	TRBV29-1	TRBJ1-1	CSVWEGGGTEAFF	TGCAGCGTTTGGGAGGGGGGGGGCACTGAAGCTTTCTTT
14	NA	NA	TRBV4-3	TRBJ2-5	CASSQDASKETQYF	TGCGCCAGCAGCCAAGATGCCAGTAAAGAGACCCAGTACTTC
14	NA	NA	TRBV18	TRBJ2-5	CASFTTEEGETQYF	TGTGCCAGCTTCACGACTGAGGAGGGGGAGACCCAGTACTTC
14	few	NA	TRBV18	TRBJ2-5	CASSDTGFQETQYF	TGTGCCAGCTCAGATACAGGTTTCCAAGAGACCCAGTACTTC
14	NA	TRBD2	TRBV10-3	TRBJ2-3	CATRSGGETDTQYF	TGTGCCACACGTAGCGGGGGGGAGACAGATACGCAGTATTTT
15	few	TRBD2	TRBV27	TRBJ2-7	CASSSLAGGPYEQYF	TGTGCCAGCAGTTCCCTAGCGGGAGGACCCTACGAGCAGTACTTC
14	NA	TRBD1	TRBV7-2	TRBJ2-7	CASSASGQAYEQYF	TGTGCCAGCAGCGCGTCGGGACAGGCCTACGAGCAGTACTTC